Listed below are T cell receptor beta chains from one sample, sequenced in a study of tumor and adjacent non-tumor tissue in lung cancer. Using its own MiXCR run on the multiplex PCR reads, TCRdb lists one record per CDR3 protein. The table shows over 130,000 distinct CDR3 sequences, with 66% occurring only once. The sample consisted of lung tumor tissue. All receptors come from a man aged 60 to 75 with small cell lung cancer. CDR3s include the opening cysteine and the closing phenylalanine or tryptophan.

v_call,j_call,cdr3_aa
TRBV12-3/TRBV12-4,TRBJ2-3,CASSSPSGNPSW
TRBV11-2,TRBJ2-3,CASSTPSTDAQYF
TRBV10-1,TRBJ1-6,CASSEAGDSPLHF
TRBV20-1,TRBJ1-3,CSASRDSVSGNTIYF
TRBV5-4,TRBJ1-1,CASSPRQETGTEAFF
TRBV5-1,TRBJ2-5,CASRAEVLAGETQYF
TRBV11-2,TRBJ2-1,CASSLLGGWFNEQFF
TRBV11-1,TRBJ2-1,CASSIEPTYNEQFF
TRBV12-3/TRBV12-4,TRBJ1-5,CASSPEQGLPQHF
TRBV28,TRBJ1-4,CASTDLNEKLFF
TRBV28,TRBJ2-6,CAGSISGGANVLTF
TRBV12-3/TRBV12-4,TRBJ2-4,CASGSAGLTKNIQYF
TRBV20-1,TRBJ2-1,CNASPGSYYNEQFF
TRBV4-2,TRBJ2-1,CASSQERRGYGILREQFF
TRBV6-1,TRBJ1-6,CASSIGQGSSPLFF
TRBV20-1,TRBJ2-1,CSAGIRASVNEQFF
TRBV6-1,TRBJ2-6,CASSEVRDAGANVLTF
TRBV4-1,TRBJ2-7,CASSQDYSSSSSYEQYF
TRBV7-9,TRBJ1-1,CASSLGKGQGVTEAFF
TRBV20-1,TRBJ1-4,CSARGSHYEKLFF
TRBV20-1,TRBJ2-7,CSARDRGGGQYF
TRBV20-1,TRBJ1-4,CSALAAGSGNEKLFF
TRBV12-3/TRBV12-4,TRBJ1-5,CASSLRLLNQPQHF
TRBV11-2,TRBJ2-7,CTSSLERGAGSEQYF
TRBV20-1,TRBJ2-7,CSARMLAGFYEQYF
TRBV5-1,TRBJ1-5,CASSLGDRTQPQHF
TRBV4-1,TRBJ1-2,CASSQDQDYGYTF
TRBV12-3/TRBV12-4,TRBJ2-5,CATSLTRIRGGETQYF
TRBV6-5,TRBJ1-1,CASSFYGGTDTFF
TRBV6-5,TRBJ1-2,CASSYFPDVYDYTF
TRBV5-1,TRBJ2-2,CAGETGELFF
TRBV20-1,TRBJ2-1,CSTRDDTRYSNEQFF
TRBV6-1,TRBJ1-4,CASSHRGNPPNEKLFF
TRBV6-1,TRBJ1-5,CAGSPIGAGSNHPQHF
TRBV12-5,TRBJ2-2,CASGAPGGLQNTGELFF
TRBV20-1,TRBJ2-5,CSARFELREIQHF
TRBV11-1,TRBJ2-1,CASSLGQMLWGEQFF
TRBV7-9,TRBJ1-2,CASSSIQGASGYTF
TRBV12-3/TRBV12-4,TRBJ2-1,CASSSGTEYNELFF
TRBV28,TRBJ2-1,CASSFLGLHGSYEQFF